The rows below give T cell receptor beta chains drawn from one sample of a study of lymphopenia after photon versus proton radiotherapy. Profiling relied on immunoSEQ multiplex PCR, and the TCRdb table lists in-frame clones only, not all of them. Of about 160,000 clones in the sample, approximately 91% were seen once. This specimen was peripheral blood, taken from a patient treated with photon-based radiotherapy. All receptors derive from a man over 45 with gastric cancer. Each CDR3 is given with its conserved first and last residue. The D gene is left open where the match is weak. A clone size is listed for some rows: how often the clone was seen (once, few, many), or a class if it is expanded.

len	abundance	d_gene	v_gene	j_gene	CDR3nt	CDR3aa
14	-	TRBD1	TRBV28	TRBJ1-1	TGTGCCAGCATAATCCGGGACAGGAACACTGAAGCTTTCTTT	CASIIRDRNTEAFF
15	-	TRBD2	TRBV18	TRBJ2-5	TGTGCCAGCTCACTAGGACTAGCGGGAGTGGAGACCCAGTACTTC	CASSLGLAGVETQYF
14	once	-	TRBV18	TRBJ1-4	TGTGCCAGCTCACCACTTACAGGTACAGGGCAACTGTTTTTT	CASSPLTGTGQLFF
13	-	-	TRBV27	TRBJ1-1	TGTGCCAGCAGTTTGGAAGATAACACTGAAGCTTTCTTT	CASSLEDNTEAFF
14	-	TRBD1	TRBV7-9	TRBJ2-3	TGTGCCAGCAGCCGGGACAGGTCCACAGATACGCAGTATTTT	CASSRDRSTDTQYF
15	-	TRBD2	TRBV5-5	TRBJ2-3	TGTGCCAGCAGCCCGGGGAGGGGTGCGACAGATACGCAGTATTTT	CASSPGRGATDTQYF
12	-	-	TRBV29-1	TRBJ2-3	TGCAGCGTTGAGCGAACCGCCGATACGCAGTATTTT	CSVERTADTQYF
19	-	-	TRBV7-9	TRBJ2-6	TGTGCCAGCAGCACCCCGACAGGAGCTTACTACTCTGGGGCCAACGTCCTGACTTTC	CASSTPTGAYYSGANVLTF
16	-	-	TRBV6-1	TRBJ1-5	TGTGCCAGCAGTGTCAGGGGCAGGGAGGGCAATCAGCCCCAGCATTTT	CASSVRGREGNQPQHF
13	once	TRBD1	TRBV19	TRBJ2-7	TGTGCCAGTAAAAACAGGGGGAACGACGAGCAGTACTTC	CASKNRGNDEQYF
13	-	TRBD1	TRBV19	TRBJ1-4	TGTGCCAGTAGGGGCAGGGGGCGTGAAAAACTGTTTTTT	CASRGRGREKLFF